One sample yielded the 24 T cell receptor beta chains listed below, sequenced in a study of shared clonotypes between healthy human individuals (dated by TCRdb to between 2020 and 2021). Library preparation employed the immunoSEQ multiplex PCR assay. Not all clones reach the TCRdb copy of this immuneACCESS table, which keeps in-frame sequences only. Checked studies attribute under half of the gap to unresolved V genes and leave the rest unexplained. The sample table lists about 1 million clones, about 74% of them with a count of one. About 1.5% of the sample is held by the ten biggest clonotypes. The sequenced sample consisted of memory CD4+ T cells sorted from blood. What this sample's cell subset or site label stands for: CD45RA-negative fraction. The receptors shown here come from a man younger than 35 in good health.

The chain links TRBV6-6 to TRBJ1-2; 8 bases map to TRBD1. The CDR3 is made up of 14 amino acids. CDR1 and CDR2 (germline): MNHNY, SVGAGI (reference sequence). The V segment lost 5 bases and the J segment 6 bases; nucleotides outside the gene matches: 8. CDR3 DNA: TGTGCCAGCAGTCTTCTACAGGGGGTTGATGGCTACACCTTC. This sequence encodes CASSLLQGVDGYTF.

The genes are TRBV9 and TRBJ2-1; perhaps TRBD1 as D (6 bases). CDR3 length equals 15 residues. Germline V CDR1 and CDR2: SGDLS, YYNGEE. V shed 4 bases and J shed 3 bases, with 14 bases lying between them. In nucleotides, the CDR3 is TGTGCCAGCAGCCCCCAAACGACAGGCTACAATGAGCAGTTCTTC. It translates to CASSPQTTGYNEQFF.

The J gene is TRBJ2-7, the V gene TRBV28; 7 bases match TRBD1. CDR1 is MDHEN and CDR2 is SYDVKM in the germline V gene. V trimming: 2 bases; J trimming: 8 bases; junction bases outside the gene matches: 9. This CDR3 has 14 amino acids. The CDR3 sequence is CASSLSRDSGKQYF. CDR3 DNA sequence: TGTGCCAGCAGTTTAAGTCGGGACAGCGGAAAGCAGTACTTC.

This sequence joins TRBV27 and TRBJ1-2, with a weak D call TRBD1 (5 bases). The V gene lost 0 bases and the J gene lost 4 bases, with 9 bases spanning the gap. This CDR3 comprises 14 residues. The germline V gene encodes CDR1 MNHEY and CDR2 SMNVEV (reference sequence). The CDR3 DNA follows: TGTGCCAGCAGTTTATCCGGGGCAGGCTATGGCTACACCTTC. Translated: CASSLSGAGYGYTF.

The gene calls are TRBV5-4 and TRBJ2-2; D gene uncertain. V shed 2 bases and J shed 6 bases, with 20 bases lying between them. This CDR3 is built from 17 residues. CDR1 is SGHNT, CDR2 YYREEE, per germline (reference sequence). This CDR3 reads CASSFGFGSLIAGELFF. The CDR3 nucleotides read TGTGCCAGCAGCTTTGGGTTCGGAAGTCTTATTGCCGGGGAGCTGTTTTTT.

The V and J genes are TRBV10-3 and TRBJ2-7, with 8 bases lining up with TRBD1. Germline CDR1 is ENHRY and CDR2 is SYGVKD. The CDR3 consists of 14 residues. V lost 6 bases and J lost 0; bases outside the gene matches: 4. CDR3 residues: CAIRPGTGSYEQYF. CDR3 DNA: TGTGCCATCAGACCCGGGACAGGCTCCTACGAGCAGTACTTC.

The genes are TRBV19 and TRBJ2-3, with 9 nucleotides matching TRBD1. There are 14 residues in the CDR3. CDR1 LNHDA and CDR2 SQIVND come from the germline V gene (reference sequence). Trimming cost V 4 bases and J 1 base; bases outside gene matches: 0. The CDR3 sequence is CASSRTGGTDTQYF. As DNA, the CDR3 is TGTGCCAGTAGTAGGACAGGGGGCACAGATACGCAGTATTTT.

This chain uses TRBV28 with TRBJ1-5; TRBD1 aligns across 10 bases. Unmatched junction bases numbered 6, after V lost 7 bases and J lost 6 bases. There are 14 residues in the CDR3. Germline V gene data show CDR1 as MDHEN and CDR2 as SYDVKM. CDR3 in amino acids: CASTTGTGAQPQHF. The DNA for the CDR3 is TGTGCCAGCACTACAGGGACAGGGGCTCAGCCCCAGCATTTT.

V gene TRBV6-5 combines with J gene TRBJ2-6; a weak D match, TRBD1 (5 bases). CDR1 MNHEY and CDR2 SVGAGI come from the germline V gene. V was shortened by 8 bases and J by 0 bases, with 8 bases between the two germline ends. The CDR3 contains 14 residues. CDR3 DNA: TGTGCCAGCCAGGGCGGCTCTGGGGCCAACGTCCTGACTTTC. As protein: CASQGGSGANVLTF.

Concerning this clone: Different DNA sequences within this sample yield the same CDR3. The rearrangement links TRBV9 to TRBJ2-5; 10 nucleotides align to TRBD2. This CDR3 contains 16 residues. CDR1 is SGDLS and CDR2 is YYNGEE in the germline V gene. Unmatched junction bases numbered 8, after V lost 4 bases and J lost 2 bases. For the CDR3, the DNA is TGTGCCAGCAGCCCAGGGCTAGCGGGGGTTCAAGAGACCCAGTACTTC. It encodes CASSPGLAGVQETQYF.

The J gene is TRBJ2-3, the V gene TRBV2; TRBD1 aligns across 7 bases. The CDR3 has 15 residues. The V gene's germline CDR1 is SNHLY and CDR2 FYNNEI. J lost 1 base, V lost 5 bases, and 6 bases had no gene match. DNA of the CDR3: TGTGCCAGCAGTTTCGGGACAGTGGGCACAGATACGCAGTATTTT. Protein product: CASSFGTVGTDTQYF.

V usage is TRBV28 and J usage is TRBJ2-2; D may be TRBD1 (6 bases). Trimming pared 7 bases from V and 2 bases from J, leaving 8 bases between. Germline V gene sequence: CDR1 MDHEN, CDR2 SYDVKM. This CDR3 has 13 amino acids. The CDR3 DNA is TGTGCCAGCAAACAGGGAAACACCGGGGAGCTGTTTTTT. Translating gives CASKQGNTGELFF.

The rearrangement links TRBV9 to TRBJ1-2, with TRBD1 matching 8 bases. Germline assignment: CDR1 SGDLS and CDR2 YYNGEE. The CDR3 is made up of 14 amino acids. The trim removed 4 bases at V and 4 bases at J, leaving 6 bases unmatched. The CDR3 coding sequence is TGTGCCAGCAGCACAGACAGGGGCTCCTATGGCTACACCTTC. This codes for CASSTDRGSYGYTF.

This clone was counted a few times. This chain links TRBV19 with TRBJ1-1; no clear D. CDR1 and CDR2 (germline): LNHDA, SQIVND (reference sequence). V gave up 4 bases and J gave up 0 bases, with 12 bases separating them. The CDR3 extends over 15 amino acids. The CDR3 nucleotides read TGTGCCAGTAGTACGTTACTTGAGATGAACACTGAAGCTTTCTTT. It is translated as CASSTLLEMNTEAFF.

This clone was observed a single time. Other DNA sequences in this specimen translate into the identical CDR3. The V call is TRBV11-2, the J call TRBJ2-3, with unresolved D. The V and J ends lost 5 bases and 3 bases respectively, with 6 bases between them. CDR1 and CDR2 (germline): SGHAT, FQNNGV. The CDR3 is 12 amino acids. The DNA for the CDR3 is TGTGCCAGCAGCCCATCTACAGATACGCAGTATTTT. Translation: CASSPSTDTQYF.

This sequence joins TRBV10-3 and TRBJ2-5; D possibly corresponds to TRBD2 (7 bases). Trimming took off 3 bases at V and 5 bases at J, with 10 bases between the two ends. Looked up from germline, CDR1 is ENHRY and CDR2 is SYGVKD. The CDR3 spans 13 residues. In DNA form, the CDR3 reads TGTGCCATCAGTGAAGGCGGGGGCGAGACCCAGTACTTC. The encoded protein is CAISEGGGETQYF.

V gene TRBV18 combines with J gene TRBJ2-2, with D unclear. The V end lost 0 bases, the J end lost 1 base, and 9 bases lay between the germline ends. Germline assignment: CDR1 KGHSH and CDR2 LQKENI. This CDR3 is 16 amino acids long. The CDR3 DNA sequence: TGTGCCAGCTCACCACCCCAGTCCAAGAACACCGGGGAGCTGTTTTTT. Its protein product is CASSPPQSKNTGELFF.

In regard to this clone: An end of the junction does not agree with germline; a read error may underlie this. The chain is built from TRBV7-7 and TRBJ1-1, with D tentatively TRBD1 (5 bases). The CDR3 contains 13 residues. Germline loops: CDR1 SSHAT, CDR2 FNYEAQ (reference sequence). The CDR3 bases are TGTGCTAGCAGCGAGGAGCAGGGCACTGAAGCTTTCTTT. It specifies CASSEEQGTEAFF. The whole variable domain, filled in from reference TRBV7-7 and TRBJ1-1, reads GAGVSQSPRYKVTKRGQDVTLRCDPISSHATLYWYQQALGQGPEFLTYFNYEAQPDKSGLPSDRFSAERPEGSISTLTIQRTEQRDSAMYRCASSEEQGTEAFFGQGTRLTVV.

The CDR3 loop reads CASSLAGVETQYF. In DNA, the CDR3 is TGTGCCAGCAGCTTGGCTGGAGTAGAGACCCAGTACTTC. V gene TRBV5-4 combines with J gene TRBJ2-5, with unresolved D. Germline V CDR1 and CDR2: SGHNT, YYREEE (reference sequence). This CDR3 is 13 amino acids long. V dropped 0 bases and J dropped 4 bases, with 7 bases sitting between them.

This sequence joins TRBV29-1 and TRBJ2-2; TRBD2 might be the D (6 bases). Deletions cut 6 bases from V and 8 bases from J, with 16 bases between. Germline assignment: CDR1 SQVTM and CDR2 ANQGSEA. The CDR3 length is 13 residues. The DNA of the CDR3 is TGCAGCGTATGCTTGATCGGGAGAGGGGAGCTGTTTTTT. Translated, it gives CSVCLIGRGELFF.

The table lists this clone with a count of one. This chain links TRBV29-1 with TRBJ2-7; tentative D call: TRBD1 (5 bases). The CDR3 is made up of 13 amino acids. V was cut by 7 bases and J by 6 bases, with 19 bases left in between. The germline CDR1 and CDR2 sequences are SQVTM and ANQGSEA. The CDR3 bases are TGCAGCGCATCGACAGTAACGGCGAGCGAGCAGTACTTC. This codes for CSASTVTASEQYF.

V usage is TRBV4-1 and J usage is TRBJ2-1, with D maybe TRBD1 (5 bases). The CDR3 is 16 residues long. Deletions cut 4 bases from V and 0 bases from J, with 13 bases between. The V gene's germline CDR1 is MGHRA and CDR2 YSYEKL. The CDR3 here is CASSPRQRSSYNEQFF. The CDR3 DNA reads as TGCGCCAGCAGCCCCCGACAGAGAAGCTCCTACAATGAGCAGTTCTTC.

The rearrangement uses TRBV5-1 and TRBJ2-1, with TRBD2 identical over 8 bases. J was trimmed by 7 bases and V by 4 bases; bases with no gene match: 7. This CDR3 contains 14 residues. Per the germline V gene, CDR1 is SGHRS and CDR2 is YFSETQ. The CDR3 DNA sequence: TGCGCCAGCAGCCCCCGACTAGCGAGTAATGAGCAGTTCTTC. Protein product: CASSPRLASNEQFF.

This sequence joins TRBV9 and TRBJ2-2, with a possible D match to TRBD2 (7 bases). V lost 0 bases to trimming and J lost 1 base, with 13 bases between them. Germline CDR1 is SGDLS and CDR2 is YYNGEE. The CDR3 is made up of 17 amino acids. The CDR3 protein is CASSVGTGGVNTGELFF. The CDR3 nucleotides read TGTGCCAGCAGCGTAGGAACGGGGGGCGTGAACACCGGGGAGCTGTTTTTT.